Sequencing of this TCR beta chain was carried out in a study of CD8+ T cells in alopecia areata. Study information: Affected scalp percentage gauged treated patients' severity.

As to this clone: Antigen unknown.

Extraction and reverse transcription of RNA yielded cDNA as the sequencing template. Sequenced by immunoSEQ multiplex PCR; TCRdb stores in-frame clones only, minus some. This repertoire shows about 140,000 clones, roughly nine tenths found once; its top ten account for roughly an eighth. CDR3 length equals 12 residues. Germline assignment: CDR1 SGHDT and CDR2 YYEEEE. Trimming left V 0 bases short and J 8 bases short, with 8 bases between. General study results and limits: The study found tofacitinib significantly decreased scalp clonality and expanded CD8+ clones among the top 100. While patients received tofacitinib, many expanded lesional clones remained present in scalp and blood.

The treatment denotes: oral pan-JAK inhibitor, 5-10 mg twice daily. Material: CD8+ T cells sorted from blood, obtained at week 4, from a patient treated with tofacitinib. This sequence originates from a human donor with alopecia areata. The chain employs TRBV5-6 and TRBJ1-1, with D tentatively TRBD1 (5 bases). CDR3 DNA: TGTGCCAGCAGCTTGGCAGGGAGGGAAGCTTTCTTT. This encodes CASSLAGREAFF.